This T cell receptor beta chain was recovered during a study of response to subunit inactivated influenza vaccine. Notes on the study in general: Seasonal influenza vaccination, on each occasion, was suggested by the authors to recruit few new T cells.

In regard to this clonotype: Antigen unknown.

MiXCR, run by TCRdb on the RT-PCR reads, gives a single entry per CDR3 protein. The sample shows 500,000 to 550,000 distinct CDR3 sequences, around 8% of them seen only once. The CDR3 spans 14 residues. Trimming took off 0 bases at V and 4 bases at J, with 7 bases between the two ends. Germline lookup yields CDR1 LGHNA and CDR2 YSLEER. This chain links TRBV4-3 with TRBJ1-3; D ambiguous. This sequence originates from a man in his fifties or sixties who received an inactivated influenza vaccine. This specimen was PBMCs from blood, taken less than 30 months after vaccination. Here the CDR3 DNA reads TGCGCCAGCAGCCAAGAATCGTTCGGAAACACCATATATTTT. Amino acids: CASSQESFGNTIYF.